The entry that follows covers one T cell receptor (beta chain) sequence. Its antigen is not identified. The PCR ran on 60 Vbeta and 13 Jbeta primers. Here immunoSEQ multiplex PCR was the method, and the copy in TCRdb shows in-frame clones only, minus some. The sample records around 94,000 clones, roughly four fifths being singletons. This record belongs to a study of cytomegalovirus exposure and HLA in healthy donors. The wider study: Of over 350 genotyped donors, around 80% grouped in the Caucasian-associated ancestry cluster.

General study results and limits: In vitro data verified a few CMV-associated chains as specific for CMV antigens. The HLA-A and HLA-B alleles of most subjects were reportedly predicted accurately from TCR beta sequences. Rarity characterized most TCR sequences, yet some public TCRs appeared in many donors.

The sequence was obtained from a human donor in good health. The sample consisted of PBMCs.

CDR3 coding DNA: TGTGCCAGCTCACCCGAATCAGGAGGGATTGAGCAGTTCTTC. Protein: CASSPESGGIEQFF. The rearrangement uses TRBV18 and TRBJ2-1, with TRBD2 as a possible D gene (6 bases). The V end lost 3 bases, the J end lost 9 bases, and 15 bases lay between the germline ends. Looked up from germline, CDR1 is KGHSH and CDR2 is LQKENI. This CDR3 region has 14 residues.